Listed here are 18 T cell receptor beta chains from one sample, sequenced in a study of cytomegalovirus exposure and HLA in healthy donors. Primers for the PCR totalled 60 Vbeta and 13 Jbeta. The protocol was immunoSEQ multiplex PCR, while the TCRdb copy is restricted to in-frame clones and leaves out a portion. The sample shows 150,000 to 200,000 clones, roughly three quarters of them seen only once. The sample taken for sequencing was PBMCs. These receptors all stem from a woman aged 25 to 39 in good health and CMV-seropositive.

The chain joins TRBV2 to TRBJ1-2; 7 nucleotides match TRBD1. This CDR3 has 12 residues. Trimming at V came to 9 bases and at J to 3 bases, leaving 4 bases not matched to a gene. Germline V gene sequence: CDR1 SNHLY, CDR2 FYNNEI. CDR3 region: CARRQGHYGYTF. The CDR3 nucleotides read TGTGCCAGAAGACAGGGACACTATGGCTACACCTTC. Complete variable domain (other parts from reference TRBV2 and TRBJ1-2): EPEVTQTPSHQVTQMGQEVILRCVPISNHLYFYWYRQILGQKVEFLVSFYNNEISEKSEIFDDQFSVERPDGSNFTLKIRSTKLEDSAMYFCARRQGHYGYTFGSGTRLTVV.

The rearrangement uses TRBV7-9 and TRBJ2-4; 14 positions match TRBD2. J was trimmed by 8 bases and V by 5 bases; bases with no gene match: 8. The germline V gene encodes CDR1 SEHNR and CDR2 FQNEAQ (reference sequence). This CDR3 has 16 residues. The CDR3 DNA reads TGTGCCAGCAGCCCTCGGACTAGCGGGGGGTGGGACATTCAGTACTTC. Translated: CASSPRTSGGWDIQYF.

The chain links TRBV2 to TRBJ2-5; 10 bases align to TRBD1. TRBJ2-7 explains the end of the DNA better; the J call may be wrong. The germline CDR1 and CDR2 sequences are SNHLY and FYNNEI. This CDR3 is built from 14 residues. The CDR3 sequence: CASSGDRGYYEQYF. CDR3 DNA: TGTGCCAGCAGTGGGGACAGGGGTTACTACGAGCAGTACTTC.

The gene calls are TRBV18 and TRBJ2-5, with a tentative D call TRBD1 (6 bases). CDR3 length equals 14 residues. The germline V gene encodes CDR1 KGHSH and CDR2 LQKENI. V lost 1 base to trimming and J lost 2 bases, with 8 bases between them. CDR3 sequence: CASSPRGTQETQYF. The CDR3 DNA reads as TGTGCCAGCTCACCACGGGGGACACAAGAGACCCAGTACTTC.

V and J are TRBV13 and TRBJ1-2; 7 bases map to TRBD1. CDR3 length equals 16 residues. Per the germline V gene, CDR1 is PRHDT and CDR2 is FYEKMQ (reference sequence). Trimming removed 7 bases from V and 2 bases from J; junction bases left unmatched: 13. CDR3: CASTIDRDRANYGYTF. The CDR3 coding sequence is TGTGCCAGCACTATAGACCGAGACAGGGCAAACTATGGCTACACCTTC.

The chain has TRBV19 and TRBJ2-2; D possibly corresponds to TRBD2 (6 bases). The CDR3 has 16 amino acids. With 5 bases removed from V and 1 base from J, the gap between germline ends came to 14 bases. Per germline, CDR1 LNHDA and CDR2 SQIVND (reference sequence). The CDR3 spells CASSPRGTVNTGELFF. CDR3 sequence (DNA): TGTGCCAGTAGTCCCCGGGGGACGGTGAACACCGGGGAGCTGTTTTTT.

As regards this clone: An end of the junction differs from the germline gene, which may be a read error. The chain is built from TRBV7-9 and TRBJ2-2, with D tentatively TRBD2 (6 bases). The CDR3 runs 18 residues. Germline V lookup: CDR1 SEHNR, CDR2 FQNEAQ (reference sequence). The CDR3 loop reads CASSSGSWVPSNTGELFF. In nucleotides, the CDR3 is TGTGCCAGCAGCTCCGGGAGTTGGGTACCGTCGAACACCGGGGAACTGTTTTTT.

V usage is TRBV7-2 and J usage is TRBJ2-7; D not resolved. The germline V gene has CDR1 SGHTA and CDR2 FQGNSA. Trimming pared 8 bases from V and 2 bases from J, leaving 7 bases between. CDR3 length: 11 amino acids. CDR3 bases: TGTGCCAGCGGGCAACCCTACGAGCAGTACTTC. This sequence encodes CASGQPYEQYF.

This clone has more than one count but fewer than ten. Here the CDR3 DNA reads TGTGCCGGGGGACTAGCGGGCGACAATGAGCAGTTCTTC. This encodes CAGGLAGDNEQFF. The chain recombines TRBV5-4 with TRBJ2-1; 12 nucleotides align to TRBD2. The CDR3 is 13 residues long. The germline V gene encodes CDR1 SGHNT and CDR2 YYREEE (reference sequence). The trim removed 10 bases at V and 5 bases at J, leaving 4 bases unmatched.

This rearrangement joins TRBV19 to TRBJ1-3, with 9 nucleotides matching TRBD1. Germline loops: CDR1 LNHDA, CDR2 SQIVND (reference sequence). V was clipped by 4 bases and J by 0 bases; unmatched bases: 7. CDR3 length: 17 residues. CDR3 nucleotides: TGTGCCAGTAGTAGCTGGACAGGGGCCAACTCTGGAAACACCATATATTTT. It encodes CASSSWTGANSGNTIYF.

In its sample, this clone was seen a few times. V and J are TRBV7-2 and TRBJ1-5; 7 positions match TRBD1. The CDR3 consists of 15 residues. Trimming took 0 bases from V and 6 from J; bases not matched to a gene: 5. The germline V gene encodes CDR1 SGHTA and CDR2 FQGNSA. The DNA for the CDR3 is TGTGCCAGCAGCTTAGCGGAGGGGGCGGGTCAGCCCCAGCATTTT. Protein: CASSLAEGAGQPQHF.

V gene TRBV9 combines with J gene TRBJ2-3; TRBD2 matches at 12 bases. Germline CDR1 reads SGDLS; CDR2 reads YYNGEE. The J segment lost 6 bases and the V segment lost 3 bases, leaving 5 bases of the junction unmatched. The CDR3 has 15 amino acids. CDR3 sequence reads: CASSATSGGTDTQYF. DNA for the CDR3: TGTGCCAGCAGCGCTACTAGCGGGGGGACGGATACGCAGTATTTT.

This clone has a handful of counts. The rearrangement links TRBV7-3 to TRBJ2-3; TRBD2 matches 11 bases. Looked up from germline, CDR1 is SGHTA and CDR2 is FQGTGA. Trimming took 0 bases from V and 2 from J; bases not matched to a gene: 4. The length of the CDR3 is 17 residues. CDR3 nucleotides: TGTGCCAGCAGCTTAACTCTAGCGGGGGGACCCACAGATACGCAGTATTTT. Translation: CASSLTLAGGPTDTQYF.

The V and J genes are TRBV6-4 and TRBJ2-5; 14 bases align to TRBD2. This CDR3 comprises 17 residues. V lost 4 bases, J lost 5 bases, and 9 bases stayed unmatched. Germline V gives CDR1 MRHNA, CDR2 SNTAGT. The CDR3 sequence is CASSAIGLAGGRETQYF. The CDR3 DNA reads as TGTGCCAGCAGTGCAATCGGACTAGCGGGGGGCCGGGAGACCCAGTACTTC.

V and J are TRBV6-6 and TRBJ1-2; no clear D. The CDR3 is made up of 13 amino acids. V lost 6 bases and J lost 4, with 12 bases in between. Looked up from germline, CDR1 is MNHNY and CDR2 is SVGAGI (reference sequence). The CDR3 DNA sequence: TGTGCCAGCAGCCACGGGGTAGCCTATGGCTACACCTTC. Protein sequence: CASSHGVAYGYTF.

This clone has more than one count but fewer than ten. The rearrangement uses TRBV7-2 and TRBJ1-2, with 10 bases lining up with TRBD1. The CDR3 has 15 amino acids. Germline V gene sequence: CDR1 SGHTA, CDR2 FQGNSA. Losses at the gene ends were 1 base for V and 5 bases for J; bases not matched to a gene: 4. CDR3 region: CASSLGTGGRYGYTF. The CDR3 coding sequence is TGTGCCAGCAGCTTAGGGACAGGGGGGAGGTATGGCTACACCTTC.

The genes are TRBV19 and TRBJ1-5, with 10 nucleotides matching TRBD1. Germline CDR1 reads LNHDA; CDR2 reads SQIVND (reference sequence). Unmatched junction bases numbered 16, after V lost 5 bases and J lost 9 bases. This CDR3 region has 17 residues. The CDR3 nucleotides are TGTGCCAGTAGTTCTCCGGGTGGGACAGGGGTTGCCGGGCCCCAGCATTTT. Translated, it gives CASSSPGGTGVAGPQHF.

The V call is TRBV19, the J call TRBJ2-1, with D unclear. CDR1 is LNHDA, CDR2 SQIVND, per germline (reference sequence). CDR3 length: 14 amino acids. The germline V and J ends were trimmed by 5 bases and 6 bases, with 14 bases remaining between them. CDR3 protein: CASSSTSEINEQFF. The DNA of the CDR3 is TGTGCCAGTAGTTCCACGAGCGAGATCAATGAGCAGTTCTTC.